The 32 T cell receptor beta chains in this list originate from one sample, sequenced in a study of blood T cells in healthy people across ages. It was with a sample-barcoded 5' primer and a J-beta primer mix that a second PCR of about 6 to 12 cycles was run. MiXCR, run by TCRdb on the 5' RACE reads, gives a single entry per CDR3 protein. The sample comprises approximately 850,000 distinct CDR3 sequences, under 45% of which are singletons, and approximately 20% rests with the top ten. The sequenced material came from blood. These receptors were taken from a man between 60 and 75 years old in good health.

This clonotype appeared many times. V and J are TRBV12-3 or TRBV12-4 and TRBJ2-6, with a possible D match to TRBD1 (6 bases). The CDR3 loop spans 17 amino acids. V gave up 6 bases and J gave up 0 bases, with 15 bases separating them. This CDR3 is CASSLQGYYSGANVLTF. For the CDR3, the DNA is TGTGCCAGCAGCCTACAGGGTTACTACTCTGGGGCCAACGTCCTGACTTTC.

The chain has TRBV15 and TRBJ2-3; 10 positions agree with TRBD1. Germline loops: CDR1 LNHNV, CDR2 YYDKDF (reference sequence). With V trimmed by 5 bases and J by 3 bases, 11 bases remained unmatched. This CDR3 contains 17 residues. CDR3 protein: CATSPLGGTGVTDTQYF. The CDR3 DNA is TGTGCCACCAGCCCTCTTGGCGGGACAGGGGTGACAGATACGCAGTATTTT.

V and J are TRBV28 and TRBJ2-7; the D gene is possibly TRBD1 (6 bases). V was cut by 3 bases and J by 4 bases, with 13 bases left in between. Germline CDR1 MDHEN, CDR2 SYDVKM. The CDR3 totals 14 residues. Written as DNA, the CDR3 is TGTGCCAGCAGTTTCCCAGGGGAAAGATACGAGCAGTACTTC. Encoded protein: CASSFPGERYEQYF.

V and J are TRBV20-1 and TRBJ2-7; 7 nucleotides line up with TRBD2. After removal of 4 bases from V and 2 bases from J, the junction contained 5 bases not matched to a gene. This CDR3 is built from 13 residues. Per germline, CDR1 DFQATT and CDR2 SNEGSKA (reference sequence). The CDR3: CSATRDYTYEQYF. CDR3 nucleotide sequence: TGCAGTGCTACCCGGGACTACACCTACGAGCAGTACTTC.

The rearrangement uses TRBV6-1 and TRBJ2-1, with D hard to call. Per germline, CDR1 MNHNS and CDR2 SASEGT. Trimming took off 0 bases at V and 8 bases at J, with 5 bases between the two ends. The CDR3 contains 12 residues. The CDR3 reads CASSEAGDEQFF. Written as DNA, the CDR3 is TGTGCCAGCAGTGAAGCGGGCGATGAGCAGTTCTTC.

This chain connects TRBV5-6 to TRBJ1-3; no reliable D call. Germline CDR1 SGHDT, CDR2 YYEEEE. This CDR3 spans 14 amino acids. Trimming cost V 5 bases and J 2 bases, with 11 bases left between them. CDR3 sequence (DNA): TGTGCCAGCAGTTGGCGGTCTACTGGAAACACCATATATTTT. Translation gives CASSWRSTGNTIYF.

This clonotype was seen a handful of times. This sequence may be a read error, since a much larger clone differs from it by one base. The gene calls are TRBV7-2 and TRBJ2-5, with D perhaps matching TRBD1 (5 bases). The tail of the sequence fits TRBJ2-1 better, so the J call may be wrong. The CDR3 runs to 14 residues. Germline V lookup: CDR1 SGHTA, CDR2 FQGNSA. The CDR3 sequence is CASSIPTDQETQFF. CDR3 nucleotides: TGTGCCAGCAGCATCCCGACAGATCAAGAGACCCAGTTCTTC.

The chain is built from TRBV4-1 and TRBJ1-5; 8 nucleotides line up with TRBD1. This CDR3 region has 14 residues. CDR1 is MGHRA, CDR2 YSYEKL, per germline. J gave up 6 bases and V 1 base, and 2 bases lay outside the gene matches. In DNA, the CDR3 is TGCGCCAGCAGCCAAGTCACAGGGGGTCAGCCCCAGCATTTT. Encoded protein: CASSQVTGGQPQHF.

The CDR3 sequence is CASSQNGVLDERDTQYF. The CDR3 nucleotides read TGCGCCAGCAGCCAAAACGGGGTCCTCGATGAGAGAGATACGCAGTATTTT. This chain connects TRBV4-1 to TRBJ2-3, with a possible D match to TRBD2 (5 bases). Trimming stripped 2 bases from V and 5 bases from J, with 20 bases between. The CDR3 consists of 17 residues. Germline values: CDR1 MGHRA, CDR2 YSYEKL.

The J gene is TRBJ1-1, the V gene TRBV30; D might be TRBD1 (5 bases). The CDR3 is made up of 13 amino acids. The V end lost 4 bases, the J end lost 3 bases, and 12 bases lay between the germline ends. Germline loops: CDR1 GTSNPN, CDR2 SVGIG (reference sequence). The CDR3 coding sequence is TGTGCCTGGACTTCTCAGGGCCACACTGAAGCTTTCTTT. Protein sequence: CAWTSQGHTEAFF.

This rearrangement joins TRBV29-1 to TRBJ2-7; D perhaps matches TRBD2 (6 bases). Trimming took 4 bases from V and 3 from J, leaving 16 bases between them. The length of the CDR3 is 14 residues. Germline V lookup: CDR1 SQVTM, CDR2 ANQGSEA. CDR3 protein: CSVGVQPAGYEQYF. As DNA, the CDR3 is TGCAGCGTTGGGGTACAGCCAGCGGGCTACGAGCAGTACTTC.

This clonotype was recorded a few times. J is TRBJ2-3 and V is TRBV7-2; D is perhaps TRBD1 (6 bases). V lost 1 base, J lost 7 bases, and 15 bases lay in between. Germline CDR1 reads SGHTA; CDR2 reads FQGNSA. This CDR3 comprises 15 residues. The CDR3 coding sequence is TGTGCCAGCAGCTTAGGGGGTGGGGGCATAAATACGCAGTATTTT. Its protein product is CASSLGGGGINTQYF. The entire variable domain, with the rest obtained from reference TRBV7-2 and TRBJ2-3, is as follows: GAGVSQSPSNKVTEKGKDVELRCDPISGHTALYWYRQSLGQGLEFLIYFQGNSAPDKSGLPSDRFSAERTGGSVSTLTIQRTQQEDSAVYLCASSLGGGGINTQYFGPGTRLTVL.

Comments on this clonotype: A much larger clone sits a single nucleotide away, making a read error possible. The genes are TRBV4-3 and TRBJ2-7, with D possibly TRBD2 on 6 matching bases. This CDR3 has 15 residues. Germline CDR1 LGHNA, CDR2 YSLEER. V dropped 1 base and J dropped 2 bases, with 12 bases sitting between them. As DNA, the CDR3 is TGCGCCAGCAGCCAAGGAGCTAGCGCAACCTACGAGCAGTACTTC. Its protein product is CASSQGASATYEQYF.

The CDR3 DNA reads as TGCGCCAGCAGAGGGACACTTGGTATGGACATTCAGTACTTC. Translating it yields CASRGTLGMDIQYF. The chain recombines TRBV5-1 with TRBJ2-4, with a tentative D call TRBD1 (6 bases). V lost 5 bases and J lost 8, with 17 bases in between. CDR3 length: 14 amino acids. CDR1 and CDR2 from the germline V gene are SGHRS and YFSETQ.

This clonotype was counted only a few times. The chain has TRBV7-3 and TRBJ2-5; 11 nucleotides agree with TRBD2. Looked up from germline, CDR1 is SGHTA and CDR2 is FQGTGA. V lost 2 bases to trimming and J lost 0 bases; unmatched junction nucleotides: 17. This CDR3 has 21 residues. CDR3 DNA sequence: TGTGCCAGCAGCTTATATACCCGTCCGACACTAGCGGGGGTGTACCAAGAGACCCAGTACTTC. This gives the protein CASSLYTRPTLAGVYQETQYF.

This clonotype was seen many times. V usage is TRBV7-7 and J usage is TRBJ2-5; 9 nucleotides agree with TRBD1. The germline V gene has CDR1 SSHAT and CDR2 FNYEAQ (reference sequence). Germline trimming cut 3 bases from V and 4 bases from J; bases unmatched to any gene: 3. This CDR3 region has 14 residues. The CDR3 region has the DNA TGTGCCAGCAGCTTCGGGACAGGGAGAGAGACCCAGTACTTC. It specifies CASSFGTGRETQYF.

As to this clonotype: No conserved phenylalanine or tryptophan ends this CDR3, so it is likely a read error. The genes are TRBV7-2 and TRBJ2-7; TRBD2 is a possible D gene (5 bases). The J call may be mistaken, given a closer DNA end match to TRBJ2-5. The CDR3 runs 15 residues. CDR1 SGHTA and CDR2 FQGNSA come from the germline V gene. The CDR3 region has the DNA TGTGCCAGCAGCTTAGATCCCGCTAGCTTCGAGACCCAGTACTTA. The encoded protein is CASSLDPASFETQYL.

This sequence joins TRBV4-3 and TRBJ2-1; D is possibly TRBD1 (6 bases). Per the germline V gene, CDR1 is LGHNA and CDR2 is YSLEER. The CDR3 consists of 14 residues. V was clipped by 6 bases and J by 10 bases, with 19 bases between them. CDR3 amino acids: CASSPSTGTYEQFF. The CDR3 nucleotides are TGCGCCAGCAGTCCCTCGACAGGAACCTACGAGCAGTTCTTC.

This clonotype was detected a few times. The CDR3 DNA reads as TGCAGTGCTCCCGACAGGGGGCCGGACATTCAGTACTTC. The encoded protein is CSAPDRGPDIQYF. The chain combines TRBV20-1 with TRBJ2-4; the match to TRBD1 covers 10 bases. This CDR3 is built from 13 residues. V was pared by 5 bases and J by 8 bases, with 6 bases of the junction left unmatched. Germline-derived CDR1 and CDR2 are DFQATT and SNEGSKA (reference sequence).

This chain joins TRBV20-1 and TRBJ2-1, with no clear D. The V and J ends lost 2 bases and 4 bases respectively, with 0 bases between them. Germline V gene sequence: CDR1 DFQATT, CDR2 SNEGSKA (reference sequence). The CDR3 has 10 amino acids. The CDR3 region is CSARYNEQFF. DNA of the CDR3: TGCAGTGCTAGATACAATGAGCAGTTCTTC.

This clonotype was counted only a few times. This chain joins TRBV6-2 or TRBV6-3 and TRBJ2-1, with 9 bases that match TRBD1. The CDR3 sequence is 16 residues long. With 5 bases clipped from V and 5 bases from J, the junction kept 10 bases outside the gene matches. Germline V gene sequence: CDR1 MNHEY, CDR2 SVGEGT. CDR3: CASSRVGTGRDNEQFF. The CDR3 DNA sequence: TGTGCCAGCAGTCGAGTGGGGACAGGGCGCGACAATGAGCAGTTCTTC.

CDR3 amino acids: CASSVRPGREAFF. The CDR3 DNA sequence: TGTGCCAGCAGCGTACGCCCCGGTAGGGAAGCTTTCTTT. This rearrangement joins TRBV9 to TRBJ1-1; D uncertain. Germline V lookup: CDR1 SGDLS, CDR2 YYNGEE. The CDR3 spans 13 residues. Between the trimmed V and J ends, which lost 1 base and 8 bases, there was a span of 12 bases.

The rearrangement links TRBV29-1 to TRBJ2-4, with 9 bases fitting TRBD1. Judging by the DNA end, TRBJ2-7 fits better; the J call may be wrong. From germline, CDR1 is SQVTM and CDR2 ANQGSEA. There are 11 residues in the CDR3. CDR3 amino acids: CSVGQGDEQYF. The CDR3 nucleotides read TGCAGCGTGGGACAGGGTGACGAGCAGTACTTC.

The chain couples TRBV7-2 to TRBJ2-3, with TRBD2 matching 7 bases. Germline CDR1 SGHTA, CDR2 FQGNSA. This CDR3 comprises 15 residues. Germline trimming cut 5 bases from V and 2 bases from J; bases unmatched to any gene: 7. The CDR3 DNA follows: TGTGCCAGCAGCAGCGACGGGACTAACACAGATACGCAGTATTTT. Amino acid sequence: CASSSDGTNTDTQYF.

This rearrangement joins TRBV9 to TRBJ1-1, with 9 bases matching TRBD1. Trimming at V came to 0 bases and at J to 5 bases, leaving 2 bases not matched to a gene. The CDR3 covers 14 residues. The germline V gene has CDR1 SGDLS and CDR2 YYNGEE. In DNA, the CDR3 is TGTGCCAGCAGCGTAGAGGACAGGGGAACTGAAGCTTTCTTT. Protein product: CASSVEDRGTEAFF.

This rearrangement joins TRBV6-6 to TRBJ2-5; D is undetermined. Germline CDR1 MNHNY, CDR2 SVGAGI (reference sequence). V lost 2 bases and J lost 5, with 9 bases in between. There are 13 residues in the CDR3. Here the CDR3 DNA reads TGTGCCAGCAGTTACGAGTCAGTGGAGACCCAGTACTTC. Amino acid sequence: CASSYESVETQYF.

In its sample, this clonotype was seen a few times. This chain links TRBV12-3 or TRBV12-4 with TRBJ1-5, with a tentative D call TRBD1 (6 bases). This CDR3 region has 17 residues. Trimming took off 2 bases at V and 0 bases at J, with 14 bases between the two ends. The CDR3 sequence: CASSLQLTGNSNQPQHF. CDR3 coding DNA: TGTGCCAGCAGTTTACAACTAACAGGGAATAGCAATCAGCCCCAGCATTTT.

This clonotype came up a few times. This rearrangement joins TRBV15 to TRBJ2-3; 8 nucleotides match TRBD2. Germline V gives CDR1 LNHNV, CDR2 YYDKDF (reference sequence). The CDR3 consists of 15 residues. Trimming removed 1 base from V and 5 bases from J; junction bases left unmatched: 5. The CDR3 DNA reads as TGTGCCACCAGCAGAGGCGGGACTAGAAGAGATACGCAGTATTTT. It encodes CATSRGGTRRDTQYF.

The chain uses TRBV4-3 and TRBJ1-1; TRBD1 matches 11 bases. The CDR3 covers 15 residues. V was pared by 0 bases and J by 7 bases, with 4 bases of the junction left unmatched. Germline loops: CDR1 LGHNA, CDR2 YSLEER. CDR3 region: CASSQEPGQGVEAFF. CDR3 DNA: TGCGCCAGCAGCCAAGAGCCGGGACAGGGGGTTGAAGCTTTCTTT.

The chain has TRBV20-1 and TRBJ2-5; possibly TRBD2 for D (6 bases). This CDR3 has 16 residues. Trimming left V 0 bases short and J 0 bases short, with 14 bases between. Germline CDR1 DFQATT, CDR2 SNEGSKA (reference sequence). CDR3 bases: TGCAGTGCTAGAGACTCCGGGAGAAGCAACCAAGAGACCCAGTACTTC. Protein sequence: CSARDSGRSNQETQYF.

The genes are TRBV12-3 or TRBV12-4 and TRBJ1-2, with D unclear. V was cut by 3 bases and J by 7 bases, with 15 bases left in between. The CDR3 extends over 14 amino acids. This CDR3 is CASSLEGSPLGYTF. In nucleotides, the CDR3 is TGTGCCAGCAGTTTGGAGGGAAGCCCACTTGGCTACACCTTC.

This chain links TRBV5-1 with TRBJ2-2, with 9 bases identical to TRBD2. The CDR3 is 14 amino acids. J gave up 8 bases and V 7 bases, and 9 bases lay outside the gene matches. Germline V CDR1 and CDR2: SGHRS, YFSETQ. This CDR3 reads CASSRTSDVGELFF. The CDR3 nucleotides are TGCGCCAGCTCCCGGACTAGCGACGTGGGGGAGCTGTTTTTT.